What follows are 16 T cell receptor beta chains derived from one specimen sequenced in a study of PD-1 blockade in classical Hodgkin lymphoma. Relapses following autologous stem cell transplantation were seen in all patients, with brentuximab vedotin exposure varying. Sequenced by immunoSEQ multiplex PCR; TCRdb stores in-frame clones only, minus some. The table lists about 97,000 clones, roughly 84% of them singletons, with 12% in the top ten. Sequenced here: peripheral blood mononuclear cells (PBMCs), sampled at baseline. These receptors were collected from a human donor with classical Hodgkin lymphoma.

CDR3 nucleotides: TGTGCCAGCAGTCGGGGGCTTGGGGAGACCCAGTACTTC. Its translation is CASSRGLGETQYF. The V gene is TRBV28, the J gene TRBJ2-5; tentatively, D is TRBD1 or TRBD2 (6 bases each). V was pared by 5 bases and J by 5 bases, with 12 bases between. Germline V CDR1 and CDR2: MDHEN, SYDVKM. CDR3 size: 13 residues. Filled out from reference TRBV28 and TRBJ2-5, the complete variable domain reads DVKVTQSSRYLVKRTGEKVFLECVQDMDHENMFWYRQDPGLGLRLIYFSYDVKMKEKGDIPEGYSVSREKKERFSLILESASTNQTSMYLCASSRGLGETQYFGPGTRLLVL.

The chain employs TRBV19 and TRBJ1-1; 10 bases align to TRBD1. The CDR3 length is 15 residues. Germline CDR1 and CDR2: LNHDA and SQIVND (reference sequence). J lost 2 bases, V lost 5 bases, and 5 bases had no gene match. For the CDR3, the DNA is TGTGCCAGTAGTTCGGACAGGGGGGGTAACACTGAAGCTTTCTTT. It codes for CASSSDRGGNTEAFF.

In DNA, the CDR3 is TGTGCCAGCAGCCCAAGGGGACAGGGGAGTCAGCCCCAGCATTTT. It translates to CASSPRGQGSQPQHF. The chain recombines TRBV28 with TRBJ1-5, with 10 bases lining up with TRBD1. Germline lookup yields CDR1 MDHEN and CDR2 SYDVKM. Trimming removed 6 bases from V and 6 bases from J; junction bases left unmatched: 8. The CDR3 has 15 residues.

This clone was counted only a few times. Written as DNA, the CDR3 is TGTGCCAGCAGCCAAGGGGCCGTCGGTCCATATTCTGGCTACACCTTC. Translated: CASSQGAVGPYSGYTF. The chain couples TRBV4-2 to TRBJ1-2; D uncertain. The CDR3 spans 16 residues. Between the trimmed V and J ends, which lost 1 base and 7 bases, there was a span of 19 bases. CDR1 and CDR2 (germline): LGHNA, YNFKEQ.

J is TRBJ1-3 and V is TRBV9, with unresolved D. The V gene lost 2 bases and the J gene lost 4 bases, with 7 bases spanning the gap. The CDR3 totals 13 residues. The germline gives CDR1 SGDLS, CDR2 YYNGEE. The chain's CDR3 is CASSVTGGNTIYF. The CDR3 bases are TGTGCCAGCAGCGTCACGGGGGGAAACACCATATATTTT.

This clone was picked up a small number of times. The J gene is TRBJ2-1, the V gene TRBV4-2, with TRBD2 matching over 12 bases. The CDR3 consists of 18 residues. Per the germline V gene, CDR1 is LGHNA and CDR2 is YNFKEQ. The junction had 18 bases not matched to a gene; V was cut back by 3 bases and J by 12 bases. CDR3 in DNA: TGTGCCAGCAGCCAGGAGCTAGCGGGAGGGCCTGTTGCCCAATGGCAGTTCTTC. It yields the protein CASSQELAGGPVAQWQFF.

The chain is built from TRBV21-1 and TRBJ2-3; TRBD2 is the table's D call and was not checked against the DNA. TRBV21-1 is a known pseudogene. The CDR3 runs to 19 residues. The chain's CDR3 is CASSSGTSGGSKDTDTQYF. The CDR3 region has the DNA TGTGCCAGCAGCTCCGGGACTAGCGGGGGATCAAAAGACACAGATACGCAGTATTTT.

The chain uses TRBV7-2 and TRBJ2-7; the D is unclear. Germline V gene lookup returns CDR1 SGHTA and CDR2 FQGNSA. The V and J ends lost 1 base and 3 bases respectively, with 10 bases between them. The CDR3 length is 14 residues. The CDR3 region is CASSLVFQNYEQYF. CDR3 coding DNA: TGTGCCAGCAGCTTAGTCTTTCAAAACTACGAGCAGTACTTC.

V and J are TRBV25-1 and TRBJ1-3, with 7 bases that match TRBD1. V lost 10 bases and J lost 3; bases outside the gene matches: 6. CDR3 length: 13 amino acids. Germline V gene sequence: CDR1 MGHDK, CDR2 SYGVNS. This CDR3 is CANRQGCGNTIYF. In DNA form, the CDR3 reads TGTGCCAACAGACAGGGTTGTGGAAACACCATATATTTT.

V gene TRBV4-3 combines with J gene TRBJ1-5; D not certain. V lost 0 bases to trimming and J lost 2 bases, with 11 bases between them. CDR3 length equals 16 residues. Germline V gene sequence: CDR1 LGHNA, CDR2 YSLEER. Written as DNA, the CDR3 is TGCGCCAGCAGCCAAGATTGGCCCTCGGGCAATCAGCCCCAGCATTTT. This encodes CASSQDWPSGNQPQHF.

The CDR3 sequence: CASSLASLGRAGELFF. The CDR3 region has the DNA TGTGCCAGCAGCTTGGCTAGCCTTGGACGGGCCGGGGAGCTGTTTTTT. The chain is built from TRBV5-4 and TRBJ2-2, with a weak D call TRBD2 (5 bases). The germline gives CDR1 SGHNT, CDR2 YYREEE (reference sequence). The ends were cut back, 0 bases at V and 6 bases at J, with 15 bases in the middle. This CDR3 region has 16 residues.

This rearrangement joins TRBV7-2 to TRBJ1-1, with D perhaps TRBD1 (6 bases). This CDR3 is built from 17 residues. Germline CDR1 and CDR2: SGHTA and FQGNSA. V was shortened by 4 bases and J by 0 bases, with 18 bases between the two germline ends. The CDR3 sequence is CASSSRGSGFMNTEAFF. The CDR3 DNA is TGTGCCAGCAGCTCAAGGGGGTCTGGATTTATGAACACTGAAGCTTTCTTT.

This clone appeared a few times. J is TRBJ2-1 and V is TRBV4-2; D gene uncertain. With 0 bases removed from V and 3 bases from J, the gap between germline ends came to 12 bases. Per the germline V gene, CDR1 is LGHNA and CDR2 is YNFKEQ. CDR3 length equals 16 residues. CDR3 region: CASSQEWLQGYNEQFF. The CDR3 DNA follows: TGTGCCAGCAGCCAAGAGTGGCTTCAAGGCTACAATGAGCAGTTCTTC.

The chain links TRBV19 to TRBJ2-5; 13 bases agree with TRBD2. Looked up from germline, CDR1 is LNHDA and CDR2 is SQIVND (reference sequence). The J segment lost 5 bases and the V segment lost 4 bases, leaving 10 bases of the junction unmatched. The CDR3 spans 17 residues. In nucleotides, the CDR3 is TGTGCCAGTAGTAGTCGGGAGGGACTAGCGGGACTGGAGACCCAGTACTTC. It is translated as CASSSREGLAGLETQYF.

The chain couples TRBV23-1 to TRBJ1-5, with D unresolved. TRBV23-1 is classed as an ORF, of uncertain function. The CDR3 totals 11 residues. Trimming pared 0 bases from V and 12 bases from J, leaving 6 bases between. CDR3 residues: CASSQSGIQHF. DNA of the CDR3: TGCGCCAGCAGTCAATCTGGGATCCAGCATTTT.

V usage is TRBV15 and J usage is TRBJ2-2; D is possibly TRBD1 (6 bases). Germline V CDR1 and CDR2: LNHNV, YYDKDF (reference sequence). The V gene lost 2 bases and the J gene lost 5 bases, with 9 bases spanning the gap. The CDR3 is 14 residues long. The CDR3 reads CATSRRGGTGELFF. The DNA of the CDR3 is TGTGCCACCAGCAGAAGAGGGGGAACCGGGGAGCTGTTTTTT.